This T cell receptor beta chain was sequenced for a study of CD8+ T cells in alopecia areata. For the study at large: Each of the treated patients was given oral tofacitinib, 5 to 10 mg twice daily, for moderate-to-severe alopecia areata. Study results and caveats: Expanded CD8+ clones among the top 100, as well as scalp clonality, were significantly decreased by tofacitinib. Across lesional scalp, and particularly alopecia totalis/universalis, clonality surpassed that of normal scalp.

With regard to this clone: Its specificity is not known.

The J segment lost 1 base and the V segment lost 3 bases, leaving 6 bases of the junction unmatched. CDR1 SGHDT and CDR2 YYEEEE come from the germline V gene. The CDR3 totals 15 residues. Treatment denoted: oral pan-JAK inhibitor, 5-10 mg twice daily. The investigators collected lesional scalp punch biopsies and peripheral blood from alopecia areata patients. Extracted from the samples, RNA was reverse transcribed into cDNA to serve as the sequencing template. The protocol was immunoSEQ multiplex PCR, while the TCRdb copy is restricted to in-frame clones and leaves out a portion. The sample includes 150,000 to 200,000 clones, about 62% of them seen just once.

The source was CD4+ T cells sorted from blood, collected at week 24, from a patient treated with tofacitinib. This chain connects TRBV5-6 to TRBJ2-7; TRBD2 matches at 8 bases. The TCR comes from a human donor with alopecia areata. The CDR3, as DNA: TGTGCCAGCAGCTCAGCGGGGGAAGGTTCCTACGAGCAGTACTTC. Translated: CASSSAGEGSYEQYF.